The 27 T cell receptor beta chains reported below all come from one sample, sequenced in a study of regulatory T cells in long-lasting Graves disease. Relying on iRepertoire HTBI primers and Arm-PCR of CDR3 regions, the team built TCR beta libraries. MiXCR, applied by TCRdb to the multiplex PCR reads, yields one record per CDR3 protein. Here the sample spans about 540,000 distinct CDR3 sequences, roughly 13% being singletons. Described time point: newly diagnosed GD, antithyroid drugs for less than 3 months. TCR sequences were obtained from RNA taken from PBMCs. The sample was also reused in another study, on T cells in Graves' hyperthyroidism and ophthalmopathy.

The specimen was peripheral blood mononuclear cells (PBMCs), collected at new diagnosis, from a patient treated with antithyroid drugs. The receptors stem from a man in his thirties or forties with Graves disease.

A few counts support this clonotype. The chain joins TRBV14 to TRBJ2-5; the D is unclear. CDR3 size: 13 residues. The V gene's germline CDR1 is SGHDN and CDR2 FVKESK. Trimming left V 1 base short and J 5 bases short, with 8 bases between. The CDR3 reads CASSQVLAETQYF. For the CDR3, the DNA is TGTGCCAGCAGCCAAGTGTTGGCCGAGACCCAGTACTTC.

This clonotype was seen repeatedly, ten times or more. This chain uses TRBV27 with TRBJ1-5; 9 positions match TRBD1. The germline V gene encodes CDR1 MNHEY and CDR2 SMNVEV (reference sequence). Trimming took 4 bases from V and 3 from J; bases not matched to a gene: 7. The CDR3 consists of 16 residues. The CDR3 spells CASSSYYRGLNQPQHF. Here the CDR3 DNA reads TGTGCCAGCAGTTCTTACTACAGGGGGCTCAATCAGCCCCAGCATTTT.

The CDR3 sequence is CAWSNDGTGYNTIYF. CDR3 DNA sequence: TGTGCCTGGAGTAATGATGGGACAGGGTATAACACCATATATTTT. The chain uses TRBV30 and TRBJ1-3; 9 bases agree with TRBD1. V was clipped by 2 bases and J by 7 bases; unmatched bases: 9. The CDR3 spans 15 residues. The germline CDR1 and CDR2 sequences are GTSNPN and SVGIG (reference sequence).

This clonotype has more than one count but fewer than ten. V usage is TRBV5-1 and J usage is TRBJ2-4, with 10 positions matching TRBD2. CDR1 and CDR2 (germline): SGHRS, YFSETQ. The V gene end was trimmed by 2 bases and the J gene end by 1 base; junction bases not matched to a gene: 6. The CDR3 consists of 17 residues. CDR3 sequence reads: CASSFPLAGAAKNIQYF. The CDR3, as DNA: TGCGCCAGCAGCTTCCCCCTAGCGGGGGCGGCCAAAAACATTCAGTACTTC. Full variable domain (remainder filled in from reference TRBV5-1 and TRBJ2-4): KAGVTQTPRYLIKTRGQQVTLSCSPISGHRSVSWYQQTPGQGLQFLFEYFSETQRNKGNFPGRFSGRQFSNSRSEMNVSTLELGDSALYLCASSFPLAGAAKNIQYFGAGTRLSVL.

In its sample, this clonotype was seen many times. The DNA of the CDR3 is TGTGCCATCAGTGGACAGGGGGCGAGGGATACTGAAGCTTTCTTT. This encodes CAISGQGARDTEAFF. V usage is TRBV10-3 and J usage is TRBJ1-1; 10 nucleotides align to TRBD1. CDR1 is ENHRY, CDR2 SYGVKD, per germline. The V and J ends lost 4 bases and 5 bases, in that order; junction bases with no gene match: 7. This CDR3 is 15 amino acids long.

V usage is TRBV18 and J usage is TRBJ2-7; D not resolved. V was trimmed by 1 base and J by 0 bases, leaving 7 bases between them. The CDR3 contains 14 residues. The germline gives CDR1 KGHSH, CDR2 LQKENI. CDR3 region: CASSPRPNSYEQYF. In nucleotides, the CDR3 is TGTGCCAGCTCACCACGCCCGAACTCCTACGAGCAGTACTTC.

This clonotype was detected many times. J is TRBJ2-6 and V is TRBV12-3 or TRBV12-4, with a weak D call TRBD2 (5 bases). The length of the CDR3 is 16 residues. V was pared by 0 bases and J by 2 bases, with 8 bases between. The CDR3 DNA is TGTGCCAGCAGTTTAGCGCGGGCAGCTGGGGCCAACGTCCTGACTTTC. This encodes CASSLARAAGANVLTF.

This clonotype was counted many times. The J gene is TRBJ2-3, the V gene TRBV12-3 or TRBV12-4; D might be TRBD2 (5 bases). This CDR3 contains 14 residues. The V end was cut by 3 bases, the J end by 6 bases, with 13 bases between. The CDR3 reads CASSFWGRGDTQYF. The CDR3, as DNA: TGTGCCAGCAGTTTTTGGGGTCGCGGGGATACGCAGTATTTT.

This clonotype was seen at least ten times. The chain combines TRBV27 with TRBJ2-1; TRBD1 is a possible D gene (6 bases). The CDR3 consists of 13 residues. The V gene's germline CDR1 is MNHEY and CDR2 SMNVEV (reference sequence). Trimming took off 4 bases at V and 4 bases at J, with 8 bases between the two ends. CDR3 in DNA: TGTGCCAGCAGTTGGGACATTTACAATGAGCAGTTCTTC. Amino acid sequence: CASSWDIYNEQFF.

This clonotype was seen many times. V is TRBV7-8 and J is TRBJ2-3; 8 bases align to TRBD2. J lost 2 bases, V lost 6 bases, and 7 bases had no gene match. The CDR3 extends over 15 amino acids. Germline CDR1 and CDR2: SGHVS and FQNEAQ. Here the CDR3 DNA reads TGTGCCAGCAGTTCCGGACTAGCAGTCACAGATACGCAGTATTTT. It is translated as CASSSGLAVTDTQYF.

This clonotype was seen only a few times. CDR3 region: CASSLQGGYEKLFF. In DNA, the CDR3 is TGTGCCAGCAGTTTACAGGGGGGATATGAAAAACTGTTTTTT. The chain recombines TRBV27 with TRBJ1-4; TRBD1 agrees at 7 bases. The germline CDR1 and CDR2 sequences are MNHEY and SMNVEV (reference sequence). CDR3 length equals 14 residues. The V segment lost 2 bases and the J segment 6 bases; nucleotides outside the gene matches: 3.

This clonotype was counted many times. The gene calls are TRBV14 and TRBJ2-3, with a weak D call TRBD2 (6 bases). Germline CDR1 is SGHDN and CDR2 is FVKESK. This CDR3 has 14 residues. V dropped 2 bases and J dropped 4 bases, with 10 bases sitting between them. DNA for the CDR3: TGTGCCAGCAGCCAATTTATAGCGGCAGATACGCAGTATTTT. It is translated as CASSQFIAADTQYF.

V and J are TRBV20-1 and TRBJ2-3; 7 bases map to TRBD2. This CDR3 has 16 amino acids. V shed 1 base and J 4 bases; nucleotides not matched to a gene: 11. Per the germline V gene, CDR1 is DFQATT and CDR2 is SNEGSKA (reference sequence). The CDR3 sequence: CSARGGLGLRADTQYF. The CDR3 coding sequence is TGCAGTGCTAGAGGAGGTCTGGGACTAAGGGCAGATACGCAGTATTTT.

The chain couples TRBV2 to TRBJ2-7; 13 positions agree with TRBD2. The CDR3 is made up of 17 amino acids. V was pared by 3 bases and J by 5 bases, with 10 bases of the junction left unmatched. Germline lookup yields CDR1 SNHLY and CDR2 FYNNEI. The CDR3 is CASSDAGLAGEDDEQYF. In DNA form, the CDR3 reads TGTGCCAGCAGTGACGCAGGACTAGCGGGAGAGGATGACGAGCAGTACTTC.

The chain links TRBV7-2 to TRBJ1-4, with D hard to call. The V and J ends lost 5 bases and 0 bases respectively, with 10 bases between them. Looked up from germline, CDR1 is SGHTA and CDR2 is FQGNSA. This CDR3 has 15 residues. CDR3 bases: TGTGCCAGCAGCCCCAGAAGGGCAACTAATGAAAAACTGTTTTTT. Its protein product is CASSPRRATNEKLFF.

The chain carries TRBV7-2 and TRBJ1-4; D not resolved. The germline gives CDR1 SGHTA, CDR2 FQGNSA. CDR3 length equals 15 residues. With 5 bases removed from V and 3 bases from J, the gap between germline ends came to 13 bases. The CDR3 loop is CASSLETDSNEKLFF. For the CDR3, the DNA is TGTGCCAGCAGCCTCGAGACGGACTCTAATGAAAAACTGTTTTTT. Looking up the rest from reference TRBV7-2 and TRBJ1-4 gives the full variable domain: GAGVSQSPSNKVTEKGKDVELRCDPISGHTALYWYRQSLGQGLEFLIYFQGNSAPDKSGLPSDRFSAERTGGSVSTLTIQRTQQEDSAVYLCASSLETDSNEKLFFGSGTQLSVL.

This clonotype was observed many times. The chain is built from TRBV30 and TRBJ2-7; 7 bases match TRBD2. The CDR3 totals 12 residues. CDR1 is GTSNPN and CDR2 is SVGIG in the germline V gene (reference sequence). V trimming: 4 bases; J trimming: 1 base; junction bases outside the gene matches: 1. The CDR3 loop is CAWTSGSYEQYF. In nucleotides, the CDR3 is TGTGCCTGGACTAGCGGATCCTACGAGCAGTACTTC.

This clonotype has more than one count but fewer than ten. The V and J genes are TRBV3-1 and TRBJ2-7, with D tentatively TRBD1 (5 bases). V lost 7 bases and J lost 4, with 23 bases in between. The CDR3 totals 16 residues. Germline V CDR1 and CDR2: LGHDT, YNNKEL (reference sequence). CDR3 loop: CASTPNLLNQGYEQYF. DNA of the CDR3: TGTGCCAGCACCCCCAACCTGTTAAATCAGGGTTACGAGCAGTACTTC.

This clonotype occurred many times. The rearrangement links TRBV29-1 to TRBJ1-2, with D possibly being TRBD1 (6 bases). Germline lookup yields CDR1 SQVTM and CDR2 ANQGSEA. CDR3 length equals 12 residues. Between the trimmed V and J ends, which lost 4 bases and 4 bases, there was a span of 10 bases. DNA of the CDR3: TGCAGCGTTGTACAGGGCGGCTATGGCTACACCTTC. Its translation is CSVVQGGYGYTF.

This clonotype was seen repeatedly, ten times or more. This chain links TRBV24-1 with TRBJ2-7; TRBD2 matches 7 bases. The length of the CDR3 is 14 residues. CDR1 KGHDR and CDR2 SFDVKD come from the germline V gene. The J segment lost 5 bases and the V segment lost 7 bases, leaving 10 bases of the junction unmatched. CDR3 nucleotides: TGTGCCACCAGGGGAGGGAGCGGGATCGACGAGCAGTACTTC. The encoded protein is CATRGGSGIDEQYF.

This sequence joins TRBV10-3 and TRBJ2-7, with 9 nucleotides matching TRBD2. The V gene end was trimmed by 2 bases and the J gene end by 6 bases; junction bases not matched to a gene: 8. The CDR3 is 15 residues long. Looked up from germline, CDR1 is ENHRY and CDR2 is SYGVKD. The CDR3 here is CAISEQSSGRSEQYF. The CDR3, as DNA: TGTGCCATCAGTGAGCAGAGTAGCGGGAGAAGCGAGCAGTACTTC.

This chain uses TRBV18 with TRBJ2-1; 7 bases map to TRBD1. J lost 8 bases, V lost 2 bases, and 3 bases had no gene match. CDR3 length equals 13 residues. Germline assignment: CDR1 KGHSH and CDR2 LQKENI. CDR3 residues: CASSPNRGDEQFF. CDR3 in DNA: TGTGCCAGCTCACCAAACAGGGGAGATGAGCAGTTCTTC.

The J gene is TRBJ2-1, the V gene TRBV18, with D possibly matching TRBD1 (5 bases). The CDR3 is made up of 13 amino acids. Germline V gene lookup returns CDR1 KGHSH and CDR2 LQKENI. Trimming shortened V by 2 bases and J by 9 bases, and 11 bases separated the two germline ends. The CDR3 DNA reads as TGTGCCAGCTCACCAGGGGCGTCGGGTGAGCAGTTCTTC. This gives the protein CASSPGASGEQFF.

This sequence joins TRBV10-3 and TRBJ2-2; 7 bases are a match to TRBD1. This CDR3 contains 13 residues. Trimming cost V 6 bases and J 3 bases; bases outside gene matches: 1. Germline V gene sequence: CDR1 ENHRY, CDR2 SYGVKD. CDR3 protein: CAIRGTDTGELFF. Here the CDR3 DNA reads TGTGCCATCAGAGGGACAGACACCGGGGAGCTGTTTTTT.

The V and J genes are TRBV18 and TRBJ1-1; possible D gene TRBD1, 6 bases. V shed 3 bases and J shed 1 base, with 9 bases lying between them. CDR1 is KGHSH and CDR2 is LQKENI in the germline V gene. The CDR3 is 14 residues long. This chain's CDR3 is CASSPRQENTEAFF. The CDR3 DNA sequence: TGTGCCAGCTCACCGAGACAGGAGAACACTGAAGCTTTCTTT.

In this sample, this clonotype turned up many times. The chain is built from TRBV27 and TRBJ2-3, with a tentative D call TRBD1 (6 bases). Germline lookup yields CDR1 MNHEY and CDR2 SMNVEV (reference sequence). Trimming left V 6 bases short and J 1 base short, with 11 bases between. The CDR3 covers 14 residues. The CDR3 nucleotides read TGTGCCAGCAGGCCGACAGGCGGCACAGATACGCAGTATTTT. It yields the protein CASRPTGGTDTQYF.

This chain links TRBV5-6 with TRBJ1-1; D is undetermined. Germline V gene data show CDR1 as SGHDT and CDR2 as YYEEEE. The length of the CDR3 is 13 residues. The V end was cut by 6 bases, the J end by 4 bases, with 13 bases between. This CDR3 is CASKVGRATEAFF. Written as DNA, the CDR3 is TGTGCCAGCAAGGTTGGCAGAGCCACTGAAGCTTTCTTT. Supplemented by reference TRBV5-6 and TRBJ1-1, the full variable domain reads DAGVTQSPTHLIKTRGQQVTLRCSPKSGHDTVSWYQQALGQGPQFIFQYYEEEERQRGNFPDRFSGHQFPNYSSELNVNALLLGDSALYLCASKVGRATEAFFGQGTRLTVV.